This T cell receptor (beta chain) was recovered during a study of blood T cell repertoires in COVID-19. The germline V gene has CDR1 SGHNT and CDR2 YYREEE (reference sequence). The CDR3 totals 12 residues. V lost 4 bases, J lost 6 bases, and 7 bases lay in between. In the authors' methods: Reference gene primer amplification gave estimated nucleated cell counts. TCRdb's table, derived via immunoSEQ multiplex PCR, lists solely in-frame clones and lacks some. That table gives V, J and clone size, and the DNA gave D and trimming. Among a few hundred thousand clones listed, 84% were seen once. The sequencing sample was made of peripheral blood. The chain is built from TRBV5-4 and TRBJ2-2; D is possibly TRBD2 (5 bases). This TCR was sampled from a man between 60 and 70 years old with acute or convalescent COVID-19. CDR3 amino acids: CASSEEAGELFF. Here the CDR3 DNA reads TGTGCCAGCAGCGAGGAGGCCGGGGAGCTGTTTTTT.